These T cell receptor beta chains were read from a single sample in a study of PD-1 blockade in classical Hodgkin lymphoma. Libraries were prepared by immunoSEQ multiplex PCR; TCRdb keeps only in-frame clonotypes and omits some of them. This sample yields some 52,000 clones, of which about nine tenths are seen a single time; approximately 6.5% belongs to the top ten. Sequencing used peripheral blood mononuclear cells (PBMCs), obtained before the fourth cycle of nivolumab. These receptors were taken from a human donor with classical Hodgkin lymphoma. Both conserved end residues are part of each CDR3. The D gene is left open where the match is weak. Clone size is not always given. Where it is, it says once, few, many or a class for expanded clones.

v_gene	j_gene	d_gene	abundance	CDR3aa	CDR3nt
TRBV28	TRBJ1-5	.	few	CASRVGLDQPQHF	TGTGCCAGCAGGGTGGGTTTGGATCAGCCCCAGCATTTT
TRBV25-1	TRBJ1-3	.	once	CASTDSDRTSGNTIYF	TGTGCCAGCACCGACTCGGACAGAACCTCTGGAAACACCATATATTTT
TRBV6-6	TRBJ2-3	.	few	CASSYVRQGSSDTQYF	TGTGCCAGCAGTTACGTTCGGCAGGGTTCATCAGATACGCAGTATTTT
TRBV9	TRBJ2-1	TRBD2	.	CASSAQGLGYNEQFF	TGTGCCAGCAGCGCCCAGGGACTAGGTTACAATGAGCAGTTCTTC
TRBV28	TRBJ1-2	TRBD1	.	CASWDRGFKGSPPNYGYTF	TGTGCCAGTTGGGACAGGGGGTTTAAGGGTTCTCCCCCTAACTATGGCTACACCTTC
TRBV7-2	TRBJ2-7	.	.	CASSLVGGLTYEQYF	TGTGCCAGCAGCTTAGTTGGGGGACTCACCTACGAGCAGTACTTC
TRBV5-4	TRBJ1-4	.	once	CASSRDGDNEKLFF	TGTGCCAGCAGCCGGGACGGGGATAATGAAAAACTGTTTTTT
TRBV5-6	TRBJ2-5	TRBD2	.	CASRGWGGLETQYF	TGTGCCAGCAGGGGATGGGGGGGTTTGGAGACCCAGTACTTC
TRBV5-1	TRBJ1-4	.	few	CASSPSSTAREKLFF	TGCGCCAGCAGCCCCAGTAGTACCGCTAGGGAAAAACTGTTTTTT
TRBV19	TRBJ1-1	.	.	CASSGVRGTEAFF	TGTGCCTCAAGTGGGGTTCGGGGAACTGAAGCTTTCTTT
TRBV28	TRBJ2-7	.	.	CASSPPGLAYEQYF	TGTGCCAGCAGTCCCCCGGGTCTCGCCTACGAGCAGTACTTC
TRBV28	TRBJ1-1	.	.	CASSSGGGTEAFF	TGTGCCAGCAGTTCCGGGGGGGGCACTGAAGCTTTCTTT
TRBV5-6	TRBJ2-7	TRBD1	.	CASTSLDRTTYEQYF	TGTGCCAGCACCTCTCTGGACAGGACAACCTACGAGCAGTACTTC
TRBV9	TRBJ1-2	.	.	CASTPQGSNYGYTF	TGTGCCAGCACCCCACAGGGATCCAACTATGGCTACACCTTC
TRBV6-5	TRBJ2-3	.	once	CASQATADTQYF	TGTGCCAGCCAGGCGACGGCAGATACGCAGTATTTT
TRBV9	TRBJ2-5	TRBD2	.	CASSVSGLAGGAETQYF	TGTGCCAGCAGCGTATCCGGACTAGCGGGAGGTGCGGAGACCCAGTACTTC
TRBV5-1	TRBJ2-1	.	.	CASSLANEQFF	TGCGCCAGCAGCTTGGCAAATGAGCAGTTCTTC
TRBV11-2	TRBJ2-7	.	.	CASSLVVGASEQYF	TGTGCCAGCAGCTTAGTTGTGGGTGCCAGCGAGCAGTACTTC
TRBV27	TRBJ2-5	TRBD2	.	CASSRTSGPLRTQYF	TGTGCCAGCTCCCGGACTAGCGGGCCCCTGCGGACCCAGTACTTC
TRBV7-3	TRBJ2-1	TRBD2	once	CASSLAGDYGQFF	TGTGCCAGCAGCTTAGCCGGGGACTATGGGCAGTTCTTC